A selection of T cell receptor beta chains follows, all from one sample in a study of cytomegalovirus exposure and HLA in healthy donors. The repertoire was sequenced with immunoSEQ multiplex PCR; TCRdb's copy has only in-frame clones and lacks some. The top ten clones hold 2.8% of a sample with about 150,000 clones, 65% to 80% of them seen once. Sequencing was done on a sample of PBMCs. These receptors all stem from a man aged 18 to 30 in good health and CMV-seronegative. Both conserved end residues are part of each CDR3. The D gene is left open where the match is weak. Rows may omit the clone size; those that give it use once, few, many or a size class.

d_gene	abundance	v_gene	j_gene	CDR3aa	CDR3nt
-	-	TRBV7-2	TRBJ1-5	CASSLRSGSLSNQPQHF	TGTGCCAGCAGCTTAAGGAGTGGAAGCCTTAGCAATCAGCCCCAGCATTTT
-	few	TRBV4-1	TRBJ1-1	CASSQAFVKIDTEAFF	TGCGCCAGCAGCCAAGCATTCGTCAAAATAGACACTGAAGCTTTCTTT
-	-	TRBV28	TRBJ1-2	CAGRPPDQPGVVKF	TGTGCCGGCAGACCTCCGGACCAGCCCGGGGTTGTGAAGTTC
-	-	TRBV11-2	TRBJ1-1	CASSLGWAATEAFF	TGTGCCAGCAGCTTAGGATGGGCTGCCACTGAAGCTTTCTTT
-	-	TRBV4-2	TRBJ1-4	CASSQDYENNEKLFF	TGTGCCAGCAGCCAAGATTATGAGAATAATGAAAAACTGTTTTTT
-	-	TRBV4-2	TRBJ2-2	CASSQRDSANTGELFF	TGTGCCAGCAGCCAACGGGACTCCGCGAACACCGGGGAGCTGTTTTTT
-	-	TRBV6-6	TRBJ1-5	CASSYSGGLQPQHF	TGTGCCAGCAGTTACTCGGGGGGGTTGCAGCCCCAGCATTTT
-	-	TRBV19	TRBJ2-5	CASSRDQETQYF	TGTGCCAGTAGTCGGGACCAAGAGACCCAGTACTTC
TRBD1	few	TRBV27	TRBJ2-7	CASSLTGAEQYF	TGTGCCAGCAGTTTAACAGGGGCCGAGCAGTACTTC
TRBD2	-	TRBV6-5	TRBJ2-2	CASTRGGAGTGELFF	TGTGCCAGCACCCGCGGGGGGGCCGGCACCGGGGAGCTGTTTTTT
-	-	TRBV10-3	TRBJ1-3	CAISERAGRNTIYF	TGTGCCATCAGTGAGAGGGCAGGGAGGAACACCATATATTTT
-	few	TRBV5-5	TRBJ1-2	CASSLLTGSDGTVYTF	TGTGCCAGCAGCTTGCTTACAGGATCCGATGGAACTGTCTACACCTTC
-	-	TRBV5-4	TRBJ1-6	CASSYQGINSPLHF	TGTGCCAGCAGCTACCAGGGAATTAACTCACCCCTCCACTTT
TRBD1	-	TRBV4-1	TRBJ1-3	CASSHGQGPPGNTIYF	TGCGCCAGCAGCCACGGACAGGGGCCGCCTGGAAACACCATATATTTT
-	-	TRBV13	TRBJ1-6	CASSLAGNYNSPLHF	TGTGCCAGCAGCTTAGCAGGGAACTATAATTCACCCCTCCACTTT
TRBD2	-	TRBV7-9	TRBJ2-3	CASEAGLASTDTQYF	TGTGCCAGTGAGGCGGGACTAGCTTCGACAGATACGCAGTATTTT
-	-	TRBV5-5	TRBJ1-2	CASNELSRANYGYTF	TGTGCCAGCAACGAACTCAGCCGGGCTAACTATGGCTACACCTTC
-	once	TRBV7-2	TRBJ1-2	CASTLGTITTNYGYTF	TGTGCCAGCACCCTTGGGACAATTACCACTAACTATGGCTACACCTTC
TRBD2	-	TRBV6-6	TRBJ2-5	CASSVATGTKTETQYF	TGTGCCAGCAGTGTGGCGACCGGGACTAAAACGGAGACCCAGTACTTC
TRBD1	-	TRBV27	TRBJ1-5	CASSLNRGNQPQHF	TGTGCCAGCAGTTTAAACAGGGGTAATCAGCCCCAGCATTTT
TRBD1	few	TRBV6-4	TRBJ2-7	CASSPDGTGGNEQYF	TGTGCCAGCAGCCCCGACGGGACAGGGGGGAACGAGCAGTACTTC
-	few	TRBV7-8	TRBJ2-7	CASSLIGGAPQGEQYF	TGTGCCAGCAGCTTAATAGGAGGGGCCCCCCAGGGCGAGCAGTACTTC
TRBD2	-	TRBV7-9	TRBJ2-1	CASRRQALAGGHKNEQFF	TGTGCCAGCAGGCGACAGGCTCTAGCGGGGGGGCACAAAAATGAGCAGTTCTTC
TRBD1	-	TRBV5-5	TRBJ1-2	CASSPAGTGSPSDGYTF	TGTGCCAGCAGCCCGGCGGGGACAGGATCCCCTTCGGATGGCTACACCTTC
TRBD1	-	TRBV19	TRBJ2-5	CASSWTWTPGQYQETQYF	TGTGCCAGTAGTTGGACCTGGACCCCGGGACAGTACCAAGAGACCCAGTACTTC
-	-	TRBV4-1	TRBJ1-5	CASSQDRGDYQPQHF	TGCGCCAGCAGCCAAGATCGCGGGGACTATCAGCCCCAGCATTTT
-	few	TRBV4-3	TRBJ1-4	CASSQDIGQRNEKLFF	TGCGCCAGCAGCCAAGATATAGGACAGCGTAATGAAAAACTGTTTTTT
-	-	TRBV5-1	TRBJ2-5	CASNPSDRETQYF	TGCGCCAGCAACCCTAGCGATAGGGAGACCCAGTACTTC
TRBD1	-	TRBV27	TRBJ2-3	CASSPGQVTDTQYF	TGTGCCAGCAGTCCCGGACAGGTCACAGATACGCAGTATTTT
-	few	TRBV7-3	TRBJ2-3	CASSLGGWGDTDTQYF	TGTGCCAGCAGCTTAGGGGGATGGGGGGACACAGATACGCAGTATTTT
-	-	TRBV7-6	TRBJ2-3	CASSRGRDTQYF	TGTGCCAGCAGCCGAGGTAGGGATACGCAGTATTTT
-	-	TRBV5-1	TRBJ1-6	CASSPGQNSLLHF	TGCGCCAGCAGCCCAGGACAGAATTCACTCCTCCACTTT
-	-	TRBV7-3	TRBJ2-5	CASSLMDKGTQYF	TGTGCCAGCAGCTTAATGGACAAAGGGACCCAGTACTTC
-	-	TRBV4-1	TRBJ1-6	CASSQHLPRGSPLHF	TGCGCCAGCAGCCAACATCTCCCGCGGGGGTCACCCCTCCACTTT
-	-	TRBV6-1	TRBJ1-1	CASTIQGYTEAFF	TGTGCCAGCACCATACAGGGTTACACTGAAGCTTTCTTT
TRBD2	-	TRBV6-6	TRBJ2-5	CASIQLGGAAETQYF	TGTGCCAGCATCCAACTCGGGGGGGCAGCGGAGACCCAGTACTTC
TRBD2	-	TRBV9	TRBJ2-1	CASSVGLAGGLSSYNEQFF	TGTGCCAGCAGCGTAGGGTTAGCGGGGGGCTTAAGCTCCTACAATGAGCAGTTCTTC
-	once	TRBV6-4	TRBJ1-1	CASSDSGRAEAFF	TGTGCCAGCAGTGACTCGGGGAGGGCTGAAGCTTTCTTT
-	-	TRBV30	TRBJ1-4	CAWSLQGVGEKLFF	TGTGCCTGGAGTCTCCAAGGGGTTGGGGAAAAACTGTTTTTT
-	few	TRBV29-1	TRBJ2-5	CSVRGETQYF	TGCAGCGTTCGGGGGGAGACCCAGTACTTC
-	-	TRBV27	TRBJ2-7	CASPDRTLSYEQYF	TGTGCCAGCCCTGACAGGACTCTCTCCTACGAGCAGTACTTC
-	few	TRBV7-9	TRBJ1-2	CASSLDATNYGYTF	TGTGCCAGCAGCTTAGACGCGACAAACTATGGCTACACCTTC
-	once	TRBV18	TRBJ2-5	CASSPQATTQETQYF	TGTGCCAGCTCACCTCAGGCTACGACCCAAGAGACCCAGTACTTC
TRBD1	-	TRBV7-9	TRBJ1-6	CASRGYRGAYNSPLHF	TGTGCCAGCCGGGGGTACAGGGGGGCCTATAATTCACCCCTCCACTTT
-	once	TRBV27	TRBJ2-4	CASSLRYREDIQYF	TGTGCCAGCAGTTTACGGTACAGGGAAGACATTCAGTACTTC